Included here is one T cell receptor (beta chain) sequence, with context. Its antigen is still unknown. The record originates from a study of T cell responses to AZD1222 COVID-19 vaccine. Notes on the study in general: Repertoire sampling happened only post peak T cell response.

The repertoire was sequenced with immunoSEQ multiplex PCR; TCRdb's copy has only in-frame clones and lacks some. This sample has more than 95,000 clones, with 80% to 90% found just once. V was clipped by 0 bases and J by 5 bases, with 14 bases between them. This CDR3 region has 15 residues. The germline V gene encodes CDR1 SGDLS and CDR2 YYNGEE. The source material was peripheral blood, sampled on day 0 of MenACWY control vaccination. The sequence came from an adult in good health. The V call is TRBV9, the J call TRBJ2-5; no clear D gene. For the CDR3, the DNA is TGTGCCAGCAGCGTAGCAGGCCAAACAGCCGAGACCCAGTACTTC. The encoded protein is CASSVAGQTAETQYF.